The source of this T cell receptor (beta chain) is a study of shared clonotypes between healthy human individuals. Whole-study results and caveats: Generation of non-shared clonotypes was less probable than generation of clonotypes shared by all four donors. Between several donors, naive CD4 clonotypes were shared at a level of about 5%.

Produced via immunoSEQ multiplex PCR; TCRdb's table is partial and in-frame only. The sample includes over a million clones, 75% to 80% seen only once; the top ten take 0.6% to 0.7%. This clone was observed many times. The antigen is unknown. The material sequenced was memory CD4+ T cells from PBMCs. Subset reported: CD45RA-negative fraction. This sequence was found in a man between 18 and 29 years old in good health. Some clones in this sample may be carry-over from other donors' samples.

The CDR3 DNA reads TGTGCCAGCAGCCGAAGGGAACTCAGGGGGCCTGCATCGGCCGAGCCCCAGCATTTT. This encodes CASSRRELRGPASAEPQHF. J is TRBJ1-5 and V is TRBV7-9; 8 bases agree with TRBD1. J was trimmed by 8 bases and V by 5 bases; bases with no gene match: 23. The CDR3 loop spans 19 amino acids. Germline V CDR1 and CDR2: SEHNR, FQNEAQ (reference sequence).